The entry that follows covers one T cell receptor (beta chain) sequence. What it recognizes is unknown. The sample originates from a study of T cell responses to AZD1222 COVID-19 vaccine. Study conclusions and caveats: Among those given AZD1222, only five or six were seropositive at baseline.

The CDR3 runs 15 residues. V was shortened by 4 bases and J by 1 base, with 13 bases between the two germline ends. CDR1 is SGDLS and CDR2 is YYNGEE in the germline V gene. Profiled with immunoSEQ multiplex PCR; TCRdb holds only in-frame clones, not every one. Among about 64,000 clones, just over 90% were seen once, and the ten largest hold 6.3%. V and J are TRBV9 and TRBJ2-3; D is undetermined. This TCR was recovered from an adult who received the MenACWY meningococcal vaccine as a control. Sequenced material: peripheral blood, taken 28 days after the second dose of the MenACWY control vaccine. CDR3: CASSQIGSGTDTQYF. CDR3 DNA sequence: TGTGCCAGCAGCCAAATAGGATCTGGCACAGATACGCAGTATTTT.